A selection of T cell receptor beta chains follows, all from one sample in a study of shared clonotypes between healthy human individuals. This table comes from immunoSEQ multiplex PCR, and its TCRdb copy is limited to in-frame clones, with some not included. The data hold about 520,000 clones, with about 72% observed a single time. Specimen: PBMCs. The receptors were gathered from a woman aged 40 to 50 in good health. Some clones in this sample may be carry-over from other donors' samples. Each CDR3 is given without its conserved first and last residue. Clone size appears in some rows only: once, few, many, or a class for an expanded clone.

J | size | V | CDR3
TRBJ2-2 | few | TRBV5-8 | ASSLLGTGELF
TRBJ2-3 | NA | TRBV30 | AWSGGLTDTQY
TRBJ1-6 | NA | TRBV30 | AWSGQVNSPLH
TRBJ2-7 | few | TRBV7-3 | ASSSDSAGEQY
TRBJ1-4 | few | TRBV30 | AWSVGLNEKLF
TRBJ1-2 | NA | TRBV28 | ASSLTGAPHNYGYT
TRBJ1-5 | few | TRBV30 | AWSARGGNQPQH
TRBJ2-7 | few | TRBV11-2 | ASSLDSSRIAYEQY
TRBJ1-4 | NA | TRBV30 | AWSSRTGRNEKLF
TRBJ2-7 | few | TRBV7-2 | ASSRGLVSYEQY
TRBJ2-1 | NA | TRBV18 | ASSPATGGYNEQF
TRBJ2-7 | NA | TRBV9 | ASSRGLAYEQY
TRBJ1-6 | once | TRBV5-1 | ASSEGPNSPLH
TRBJ2-3 | NA | TRBV5-1 | ASSPGQNTDTQY
TRBJ2-2 | NA | TRBV5-1 | ASSLAEGLTGELF
TRBJ2-2 | NA | TRBV9 | ASSVAAGTGELF
TRBJ2-7 | NA | TRBV6-1 | ASGASVSYEQY
TRBJ2-1 | NA | TRBV19 | ASTQGHLGYEQF
TRBJ2-6 | NA | TRBV27 | ASTPGLAGSSGANVLT
TRBJ2-5 | NA | TRBV2 | ASSRGLAPETQY
TRBJ1-4 | NA | TRBV4-2 | ASSQVETLGGEKLF
TRBJ1-4 | once | TRBV30 | ACDRDTTNEKLF
TRBJ2-7 | NA | TRBV18 | ASSPSGTGVDEQY